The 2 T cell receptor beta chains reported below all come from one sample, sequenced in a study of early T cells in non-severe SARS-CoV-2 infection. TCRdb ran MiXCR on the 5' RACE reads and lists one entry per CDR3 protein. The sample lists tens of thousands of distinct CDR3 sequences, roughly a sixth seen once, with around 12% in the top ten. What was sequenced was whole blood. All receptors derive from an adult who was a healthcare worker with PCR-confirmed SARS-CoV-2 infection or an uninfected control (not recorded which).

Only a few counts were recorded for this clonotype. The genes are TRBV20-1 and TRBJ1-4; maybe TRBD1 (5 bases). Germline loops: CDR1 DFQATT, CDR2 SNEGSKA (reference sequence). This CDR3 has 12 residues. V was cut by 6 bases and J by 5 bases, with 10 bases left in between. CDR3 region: CSAGRTNEKLFF. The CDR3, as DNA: TGCAGTGCCGGCAGGACAAATGAAAAACTGTTTTTT.

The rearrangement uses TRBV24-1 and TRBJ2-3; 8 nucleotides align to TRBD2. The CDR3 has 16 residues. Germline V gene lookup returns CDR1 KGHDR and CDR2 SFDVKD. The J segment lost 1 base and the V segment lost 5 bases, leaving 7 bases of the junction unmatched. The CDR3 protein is CATSGRGVEGTDTQYF. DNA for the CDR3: TGTGCCACCAGTGGGCGGGGGGTTGAAGGCACAGATACGCAGTATTTT.